One sample yielded the 5 T cell receptor beta chains listed below, sequenced in a study of T cell repertoires in cytomegalovirus infection. Each CDR3 protein gets one entry after TCRdb re-called the reads with MiXCR. The top ten clones hold less than 15% of a sample with more than 400,000 distinct CDR3 sequences, more than 25% of them seen once. Input material: PBMCs. The receptors originated from a human donor in good health (CMV status not recorded). Some clones in this sample may be carry-over from other donors' samples.

The chain employs TRBV29-1 and TRBJ2-5; unclear D gene. Trimming removed 4 bases from V and 5 bases from J, with 11 bases in between. The V gene's germline CDR1 is SQVTM and CDR2 ANQGSEA. This CDR3 comprises 12 residues. The CDR3 bases are TGCAGCGTTGGGTACGGTGGGGAGACCCAGTACTTC. This gives the protein CSVGYGGETQYF.

This chain joins TRBV27 and TRBJ2-7, with D uncertain. Germline CDR1 and CDR2: MNHEY and SMNVEV (reference sequence). The ends were cut back, 2 bases at V and 7 bases at J, with 12 bases in the middle. CDR3 length: 13 amino acids. The chain's CDR3 is CASSLPSIAEQYV. The CDR3 DNA sequence: TGTGCCAGCAGTTTACCCTCGATAGCTGAGCAGTACGTC.

The chain uses TRBV6-2 or TRBV6-3 and TRBJ2-7; 8 nucleotides match TRBD2. The germline V gene has CDR1 MNHEY and CDR2 SVGEGT. This CDR3 spans 15 amino acids. Trimming removed 6 bases from V and 4 bases from J; junction bases left unmatched: 11. CDR3 amino acids: CASRPSPGGRYEQYF. In DNA, the CDR3 is TGTGCCAGCAGACCCAGCCCGGGAGGGCGGTACGAGCAGTACTTC.

Regarding this clonotype: Possible read error: a much larger clone is one base away. CDR3 region: CASSLEPGGNTGELLF. In DNA form, the CDR3 reads TGTGCCAGCAGCTTAGAACCGGGAGGGAACACCGGGGAGCTGTTATTT. This chain joins TRBV7-6 and TRBJ2-2, with 8 bases identical to TRBD2. Germline CDR1 is SGHVS and CDR2 is FNYEAQ. There are 16 residues in the CDR3.

The CDR3 nucleotides are TGTGCCAGCCGTCCCGGGACCCCTGTGGAGACCCAGTACTTC. Translation: CASRPGTPVETQYF. The chain employs TRBV6-6 and TRBJ2-5; either TRBD1 or TRBD2 may fit D (5 bases each). The V gene lost 8 bases and the J gene lost 5 bases, with 18 bases spanning the gap. Germline CDR1 and CDR2: MNHNY and SVGAGI (reference sequence). The CDR3 loop spans 14 amino acids.